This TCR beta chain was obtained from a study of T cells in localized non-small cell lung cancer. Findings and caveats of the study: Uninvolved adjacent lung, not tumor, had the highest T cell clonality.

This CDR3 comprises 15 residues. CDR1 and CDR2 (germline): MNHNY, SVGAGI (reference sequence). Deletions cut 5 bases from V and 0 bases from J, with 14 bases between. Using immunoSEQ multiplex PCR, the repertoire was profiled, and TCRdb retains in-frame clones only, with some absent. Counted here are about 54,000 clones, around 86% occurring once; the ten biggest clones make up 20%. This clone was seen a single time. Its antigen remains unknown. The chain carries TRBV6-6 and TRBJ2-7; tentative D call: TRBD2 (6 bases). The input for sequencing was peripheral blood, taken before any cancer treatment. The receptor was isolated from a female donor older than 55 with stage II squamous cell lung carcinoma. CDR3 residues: CASSPTEGFSYEQYF. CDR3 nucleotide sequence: TGTGCCAGCAGTCCGACGGAGGGATTCTCCTACGAGCAGTACTTC.